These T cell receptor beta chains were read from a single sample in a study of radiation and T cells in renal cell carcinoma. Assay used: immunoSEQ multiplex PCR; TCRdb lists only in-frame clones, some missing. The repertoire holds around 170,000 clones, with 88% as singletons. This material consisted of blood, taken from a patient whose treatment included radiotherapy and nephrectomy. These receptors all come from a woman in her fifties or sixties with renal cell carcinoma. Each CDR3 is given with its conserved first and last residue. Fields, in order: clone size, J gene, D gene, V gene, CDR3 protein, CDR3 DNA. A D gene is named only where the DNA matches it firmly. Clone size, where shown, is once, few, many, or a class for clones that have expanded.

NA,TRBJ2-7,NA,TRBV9,CASSPSSRNGYEQYF,TGTGCCAGCAGCCCCTCGTCAAGGAACGGGTACGAGCAGTACTTC
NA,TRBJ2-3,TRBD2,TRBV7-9,CASSLLRLAGKFTDTQYF,TGTGCCAGCAGCTTATTGCGACTAGCGGGGAAGTTCACAGATACGCAGTATTTT
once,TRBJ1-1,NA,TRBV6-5,CASSSPGATEAFF,TGTGCCAGCAGTTCCCCCGGGGCCACTGAAGCTTTCTTT
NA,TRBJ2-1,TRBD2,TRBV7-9,CASSFLGAGAMDDEQFF,TGTGCCAGCAGCTTCCTGGGAGCGGGGGCCATGGACGATGAGCAGTTCTTC
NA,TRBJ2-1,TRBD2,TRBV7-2,CASSPFGGSSYNEQFF,TGTGCCAGCAGCCCGTTCGGGGGGAGCTCCTACAATGAGCAGTTCTTC
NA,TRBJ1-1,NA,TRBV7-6,CASSLTVELEAFF,TGTGCCAGCAGCTTAACAGTGGAATTGGAGGCTTTCTTT
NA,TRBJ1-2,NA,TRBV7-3,CASSLSPPTQTNYGYTF,TGTGCCAGCAGCTTAAGTCCGCCTACCCAGACTAACTATGGCTACACCTTC
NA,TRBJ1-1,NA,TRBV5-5,CASSFGELENTEAFF,TGTGCCAGCAGCTTTGGGGAGTTGGAAAACACTGAAGCTTTCTTT
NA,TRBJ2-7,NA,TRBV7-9,CASSPLTGTKGEQYF,TGTGCCAGCAGCCCCCTGACAGGCACCAAGGGCGAGCAGTACTTC
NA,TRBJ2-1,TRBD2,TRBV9,CASSPPRSGGNNEQFF,TGTGCCAGCAGCCCCCCGAGGAGCGGGGGTAACAATGAGCAGTTCTTC
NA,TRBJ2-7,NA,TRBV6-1,CASSTRDTNSYEQYF,TGTGCCAGCAGTACCCGGGACACCAACTCCTACGAGCAGTACTTC
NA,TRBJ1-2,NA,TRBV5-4,CASSLKGVFMDGYTF,TGTGCCAGCAGCTTGAAGGGGGTGTTTATGGATGGCTACACCTTC
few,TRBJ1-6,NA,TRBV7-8,CASTPGRSGSNSPLHF,TGTGCCAGTACCCCAGGCCGTTCAGGGTCGAACTCACCCCTCCACTTT
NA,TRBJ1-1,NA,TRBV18,CASSPRGEMGAFF,TGTGCCAGCTCACCACGGGGGGAGATGGGAGCTTTCTTT
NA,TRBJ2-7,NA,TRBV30,CAWSVATPYEQYF,TGTGCCTGGAGTGTGGCAACCCCCTACGAGCAGTACTTC
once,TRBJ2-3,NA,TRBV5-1,CASSLEPGTDTQYF,TGCGCCAGCAGCTTGGAACCGGGGACAGATACGCAGTATTTT
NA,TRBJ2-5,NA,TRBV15,CATSSTPRARQETQYF,TGTGCCACCAGCAGCACACCCAGGGCTCGCCAAGAGACCCAGTACTTC
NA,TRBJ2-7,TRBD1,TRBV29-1,CSVETGPAYEQYF,TGCAGCGTTGAGACAGGGCCGGCCTACGAGCAGTACTTC
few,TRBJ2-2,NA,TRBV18,CASSPDGYTGELFF,TGTGCCAGCTCACCGGACGGTTACACCGGGGAGCTGTTTTTT
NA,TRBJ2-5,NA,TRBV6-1,CASKGVGTQYF,TGTGCCAGCAAGGGGGTAGGGACCCAGTACTTC
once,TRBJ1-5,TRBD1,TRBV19,CASSGTGSNQPQHF,TGTGCCAGCTCCGGGACAGGCAGCAATCAGCCCCAGCATTTT
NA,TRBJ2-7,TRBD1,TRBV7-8,CASSGRDRGGYEQYF,TGTGCCAGCAGCGGCCGGGACAGGGGGGGCTACGAGCAGTACTTC